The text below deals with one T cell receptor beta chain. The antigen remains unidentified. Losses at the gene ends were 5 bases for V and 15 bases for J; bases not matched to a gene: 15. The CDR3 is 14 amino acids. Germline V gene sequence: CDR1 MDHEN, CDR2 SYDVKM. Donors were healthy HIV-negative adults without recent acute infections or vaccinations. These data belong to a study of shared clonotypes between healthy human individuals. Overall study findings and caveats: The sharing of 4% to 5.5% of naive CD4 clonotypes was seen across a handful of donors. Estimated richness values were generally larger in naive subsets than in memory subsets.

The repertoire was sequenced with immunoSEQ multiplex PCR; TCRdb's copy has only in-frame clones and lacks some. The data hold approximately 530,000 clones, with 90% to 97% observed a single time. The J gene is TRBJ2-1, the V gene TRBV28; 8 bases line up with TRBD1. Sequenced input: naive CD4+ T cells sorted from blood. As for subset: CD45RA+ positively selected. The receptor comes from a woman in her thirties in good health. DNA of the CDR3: TGTGCCAGCAGTCCGACCGGACAGGGACTCAATCCGTTCTTC. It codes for CASSPTGQGLNPFF.